Below are 15 T cell receptor beta chains sequenced from a single sample in a study of blood T cell repertoires in COVID-19. The table came from immunoSEQ multiplex PCR; TCRdb's copy has only in-frame clones and leaves some out. The repertoire consists of about 180,000 clones, with 70% to 90% occurring once and the leading ten covering 15% to 20%. The sequenced sample consisted of peripheral blood. These receptors were obtained from a person aged 65 to 79 with COVID-19, enrolled during active disease.

This clone was seen more than once but under ten times. The chain combines TRBV24-1 with TRBJ2-1; 7 positions agree with TRBD1. Unmatched junction bases numbered 8, after V lost 3 bases and J lost 4 bases. CDR3 length equals 16 residues. Germline lookup yields CDR1 KGHDR and CDR2 SFDVKD. CDR3 sequence (DNA): TGTGCCACCAGTGATCCCGGACAGGTGGGATACAATGAGCAGTTCTTC. This translates into CATSDPGQVGYNEQFF.

The V gene is TRBV5-1, the J gene TRBJ2-1; D perhaps matches TRBD2 (6 bases). CDR3 length: 11 amino acids. With 4 bases removed from V and 9 bases from J, the gap between germline ends came to 8 bases. Per germline, CDR1 SGHRS and CDR2 YFSETQ. DNA of the CDR3: TGCGCCAGCAGCGAGGGACTTGAGCAGTTCTTC. Protein: CASSEGLEQFF. Full variable domain (rest looked up from reference TRBV5-1 and TRBJ2-1): KAGVTQTPRYLIKTRGQQVTLSCSPISGHRSVSWYQQTPGQGLQFLFEYFSETQRNKGNFPGRFSGRQFSNSRSEMNVSTLELGDSALYLCASSEGLEQFFGPGTRLTVL.

CDR3 residues: CASSPTDSGNTIYF. The CDR3 bases are TGTGCCAGCTCACCGACAGACTCTGGAAACACCATATATTTT. V usage is TRBV18 and J usage is TRBJ1-3, with a tentative D call TRBD1 (5 bases). The CDR3 extends over 14 amino acids. Germline V gene sequence: CDR1 KGHSH, CDR2 LQKENI. Trimming cost V 3 bases and J 0 bases, with 6 bases left between them.

The chain joins TRBV29-1 to TRBJ1-1; perhaps TRBD1 as D (5 bases). The V gene lost 4 bases and the J gene lost 0 bases, with 15 bases spanning the gap. Germline lookup yields CDR1 SQVTM and CDR2 ANQGSEA. The CDR3 totals 15 residues. DNA of the CDR3: TGCAGCGTTGTAGGAGGGGACGGAATGAACACTGAAGCTTTCTTT. Its translation: CSVVGGDGMNTEAFF.

The chain links TRBV30 to TRBJ1-3; D is uncertain. The CDR3 sequence is 13 residues long. V shed 3 bases and J shed 7 bases, with 13 bases lying between them. Germline CDR1 and CDR2: GTSNPN and SVGIG (reference sequence). This CDR3 reads CAWRVGGANTIYF. CDR3 DNA sequence: TGTGCCTGGAGGGTGGGAGGTGCGAACACCATATATTTT. Combining the CDR3 with reference TRBV30 and TRBJ1-3 gives the whole variable domain SQTIHQWPATLVQPVGSPLSLECTVEGTSNPNLYWYRQAAGRGLQLLFYSVGIGQISSEVPQNLSASRPQDRQFILSSKKLLLSDSGFYLCAWRVGGANTIYFGEGSWLTVV.

In its sample, this clone was seen a few times. The chain links TRBV5-5 to TRBJ2-2; 9 bases fit TRBD2. CDR3 length: 17 residues. Germline loops: CDR1 SGHKS, CDR2 YYEKEE (reference sequence). Unmatched junction bases numbered 10, after V lost 4 bases and J lost 3 bases. This chain's CDR3 is CASSPNWERGDTGELFF. The DNA of the CDR3 is TGTGCCAGCAGCCCTAATTGGGAGCGGGGGGACACCGGGGAGCTGTTTTTT.

The V and J genes are TRBV19 and TRBJ1-1; D not certain. Trimming pared 4 bases from V and 0 bases from J, leaving 9 bases between. This CDR3 region has 14 residues. Germline lookup yields CDR1 LNHDA and CDR2 SQIVND (reference sequence). The CDR3 protein is CASSRISVNTEAFF. CDR3 bases: TGTGCCAGTAGTAGAATCAGTGTGAACACTGAAGCTTTCTTT.

V usage is TRBV11-3 and J usage is TRBJ2-2; 9 bases map to TRBD2. Germline V gives CDR1 SGHNT, CDR2 YENEEA. J lost 7 bases, V lost 5 bases, and 5 bases had no gene match. The CDR3 is 14 residues long. The CDR3 DNA follows: TGTGCCAGCAGCAGGGGGACTAGCAGCGGGGAGCTGTTTTTT. This gives the protein CASSRGTSSGELFF.

The J gene is TRBJ2-3, the V gene TRBV9, with a possible D match to TRBD1 (6 bases). The length of the CDR3 is 17 residues. Germline lookup yields CDR1 SGDLS and CDR2 YYNGEE. V lost 0 bases and J lost 1, with 15 bases in between. The CDR3 loop reads CASSVAVSRGGTDTQYF. The CDR3 DNA reads TGTGCCAGCAGCGTAGCCGTCAGCAGGGGAGGCACAGATACGCAGTATTTT.

This clone was seen once. This chain links TRBV3-1 (or the pseudogene TRBV3-2) with TRBJ1-4, with 7 bases lining up with TRBD1. Per the germline V gene, CDR1 is LGHDT and CDR2 is YNNKEL (reference sequence). CDR3 length: 14 amino acids. The junction had 10 bases not matched to a gene; V was cut back by 5 bases and J by 10 bases. The CDR3: CASSETGLVGKLFF. CDR3 DNA sequence: TGTGCCAGCAGCGAGACAGGGTTAGTTGGAAAACTGTTTTTT.

V gene TRBV6-2 or TRBV6-3 combines with J gene TRBJ2-7; maybe TRBD1 (6 bases). The CDR3 runs to 15 residues. CDR1 and CDR2 (germline): MNHEY, SVGEGT. Trimming took 4 bases from V and 5 from J, leaving 18 bases between them. The CDR3 coding sequence is TGTGCCAGCAGTTTAGGATGGACAGCCCCCGACGAGCAGTACTTC. Translated, it gives CASSLGWTAPDEQYF.

The genes are TRBV5-4 and TRBJ2-1, with TRBD1 as a possible D gene (7 bases). Germline V gives CDR1 SGHNT, CDR2 YYREEE (reference sequence). The CDR3 extends over 15 amino acids. V was clipped by 1 base and J by 7 bases, with 15 bases between them. CDR3 in amino acids: CASSLQGGLRNEQFF. The CDR3 DNA reads TGTGCCAGCAGCTTGCAGGGGGGCCTTAGAAATGAGCAGTTCTTC.

There are a few counts of this clone. This chain connects TRBV10-3 to TRBJ1-2, with 7 bases identical to TRBD1. Germline loops: CDR1 ENHRY, CDR2 SYGVKD. The CDR3 extends over 13 amino acids. Unmatched junction bases numbered 4, after V lost 6 bases and J lost 3 bases. CDR3 nucleotide sequence: TGTGCCATCAGCGAAGACAGGGACTATGGCTACACCTTC. Translated, it gives CAISEDRDYGYTF.

The CDR3 protein is CASSPLIAGDNEQFF. CDR3 coding DNA: TGTGCCAGCTCACCACTAATAGCGGGGGACAATGAGCAGTTCTTC. The chain has TRBV18 and TRBJ2-1; 9 bases are shared with TRBD2. Germline V gene sequence: CDR1 KGHSH, CDR2 LQKENI. V was clipped by 1 base and J by 5 bases; unmatched bases: 3. The CDR3 has 15 amino acids.

This clone was detected a few times. The V gene is TRBV6-5, the J gene TRBJ2-5; 9 positions match TRBD1. Germline V lookup: CDR1 MNHEY, CDR2 SVGAGI. CDR3 length: 14 amino acids. V was clipped by 7 bases and J by 4 bases; unmatched bases: 7. CDR3 loop: CASTGQGRGETQYF. CDR3 sequence (DNA): TGTGCCAGCACGGGACAGGGACGGGGAGAGACCCAGTACTTC.